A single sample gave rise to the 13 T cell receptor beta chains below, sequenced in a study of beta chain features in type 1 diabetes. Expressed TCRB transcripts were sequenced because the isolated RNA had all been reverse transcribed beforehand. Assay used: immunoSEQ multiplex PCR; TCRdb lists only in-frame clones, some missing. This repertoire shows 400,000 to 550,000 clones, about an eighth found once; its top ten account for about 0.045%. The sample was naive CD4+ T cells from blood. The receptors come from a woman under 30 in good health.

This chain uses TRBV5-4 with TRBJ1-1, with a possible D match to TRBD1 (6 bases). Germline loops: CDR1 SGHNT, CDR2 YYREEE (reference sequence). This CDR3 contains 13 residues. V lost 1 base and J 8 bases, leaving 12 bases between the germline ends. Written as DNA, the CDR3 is TGTGCCAGCAGCTTGTGGCCTGGGACAGAAGCTTTCTTT. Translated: CASSLWPGTEAFF.

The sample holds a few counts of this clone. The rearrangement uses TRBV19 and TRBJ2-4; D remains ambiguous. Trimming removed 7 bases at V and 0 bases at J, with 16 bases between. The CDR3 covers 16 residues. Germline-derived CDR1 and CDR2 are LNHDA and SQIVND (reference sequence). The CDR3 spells CASTNTPLLAKNIQYF. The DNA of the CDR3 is TGTGCCAGTACCAATACTCCACTGCTAGCCAAAAACATTCAGTACTTC.

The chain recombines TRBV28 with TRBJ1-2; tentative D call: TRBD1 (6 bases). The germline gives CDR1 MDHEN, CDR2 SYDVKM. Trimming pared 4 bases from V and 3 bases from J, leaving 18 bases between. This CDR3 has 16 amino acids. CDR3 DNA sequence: TGTGCCAGCAGTTCCACCTACGGGACACTTCACTATGGCTACACCTTC. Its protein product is CASSSTYGTLHYGYTF.

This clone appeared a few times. CDR3 sequence: CASSLVFDGPQETQYF. Written as DNA, the CDR3 is TGCGCCAGCAGCTTGGTTTTCGACGGTCCCCAAGAGACCCAGTACTTC. The chain carries TRBV5-1 and TRBJ2-5, with unresolved D. The CDR3 extends over 16 amino acids. V was shortened by 0 bases and J by 1 base, with 13 bases between the two germline ends. Germline CDR1 SGHRS, CDR2 YFSETQ. Full variable domain (outside the CDR3, taken from reference TRBV5-1 and TRBJ2-5): KAGVTQTPRYLIKTRGQQVTLSCSPISGHRSVSWYQQTPGQGLQFLFEYFSETQRNKGNFPGRFSGRQFSNSRSEMNVSTLELGDSALYLCASSLVFDGPQETQYFGPGTRLLVL.

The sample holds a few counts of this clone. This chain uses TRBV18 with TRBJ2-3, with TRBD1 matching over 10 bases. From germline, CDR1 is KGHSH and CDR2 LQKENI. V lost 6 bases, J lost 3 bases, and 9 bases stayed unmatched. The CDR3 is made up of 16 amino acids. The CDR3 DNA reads TGTGCCAGCTCCCCGGGACAGGGGACGTTGACAGATACGCAGTATTTT. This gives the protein CASSPGQGTLTDTQYF.

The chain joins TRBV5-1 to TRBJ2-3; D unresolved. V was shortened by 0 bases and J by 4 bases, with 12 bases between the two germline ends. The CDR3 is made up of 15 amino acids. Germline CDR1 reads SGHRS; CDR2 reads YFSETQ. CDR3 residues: CASSLVGQFADTQYF. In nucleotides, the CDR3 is TGCGCCAGCAGCTTGGTAGGGCAGTTCGCAGATACGCAGTATTTT. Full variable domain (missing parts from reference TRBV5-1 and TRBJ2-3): KAGVTQTPRYLIKTRGQQVTLSCSPISGHRSVSWYQQTPGQGLQFLFEYFSETQRNKGNFPGRFSGRQFSNSRSEMNVSTLELGDSALYLCASSLVGQFADTQYFGPGTRLTVL.

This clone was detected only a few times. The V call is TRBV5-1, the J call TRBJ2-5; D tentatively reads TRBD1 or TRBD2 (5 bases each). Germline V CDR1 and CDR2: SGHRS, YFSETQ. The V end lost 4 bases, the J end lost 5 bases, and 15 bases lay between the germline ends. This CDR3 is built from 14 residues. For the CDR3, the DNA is TGCGCCAGCAGCCCCGGGACGTCTTGGGAGACCCAGTACTTC. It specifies CASSPGTSWETQYF.

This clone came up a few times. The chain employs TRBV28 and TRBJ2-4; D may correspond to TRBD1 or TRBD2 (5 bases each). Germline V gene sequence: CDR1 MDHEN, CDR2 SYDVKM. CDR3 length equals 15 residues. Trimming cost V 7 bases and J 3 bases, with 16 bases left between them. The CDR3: CASKPPGAGKNIQYF. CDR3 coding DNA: TGTGCCAGCAAGCCGCCCGGGGCAGGCAAAAACATTCAGTACTTC.

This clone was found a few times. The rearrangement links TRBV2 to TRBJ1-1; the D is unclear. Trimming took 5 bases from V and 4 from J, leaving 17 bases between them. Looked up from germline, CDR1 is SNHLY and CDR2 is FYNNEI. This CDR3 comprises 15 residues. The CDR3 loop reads CASSRRPQIGTEAFF. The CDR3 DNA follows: TGTGCCAGCAGTCGAAGGCCGCAGATCGGCACTGAAGCTTTCTTT.

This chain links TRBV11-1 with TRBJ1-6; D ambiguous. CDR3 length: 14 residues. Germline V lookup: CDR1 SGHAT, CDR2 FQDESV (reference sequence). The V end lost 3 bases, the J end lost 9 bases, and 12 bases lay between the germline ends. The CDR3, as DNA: TGTGCCAGCAGCTTGGGAGGGTTGAGTTCACCCCTCCACTTT. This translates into CASSLGGLSSPLHF.

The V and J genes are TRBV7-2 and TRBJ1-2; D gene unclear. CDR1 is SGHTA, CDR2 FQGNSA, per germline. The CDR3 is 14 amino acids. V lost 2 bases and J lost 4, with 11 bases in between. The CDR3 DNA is TGTGCCAGCAGCTTAACGGGCAGCTCCTATGGCTACACCTTC. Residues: CASSLTGSSYGYTF.

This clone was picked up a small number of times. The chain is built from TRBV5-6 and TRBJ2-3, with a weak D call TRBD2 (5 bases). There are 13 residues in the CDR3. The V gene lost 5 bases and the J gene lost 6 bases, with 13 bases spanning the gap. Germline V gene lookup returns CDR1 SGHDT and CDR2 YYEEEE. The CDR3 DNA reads TGTGCCAGCAGTCTGGAGGCGTACGATACGCAGTATTTT. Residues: CASSLEAYDTQYF.

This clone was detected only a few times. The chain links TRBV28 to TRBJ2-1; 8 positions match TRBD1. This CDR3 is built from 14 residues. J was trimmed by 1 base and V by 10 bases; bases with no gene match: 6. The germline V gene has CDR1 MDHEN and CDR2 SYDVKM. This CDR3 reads CATRQGRSYNEQFF. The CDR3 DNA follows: TGTGCCACCCGACAGGGGAGGTCCTACAATGAGCAGTTCTTC.